Following are 3 T cell receptor beta chains from one sample sequenced in a study of T-cell reconstitution after alpha-beta-depleted transplantation in children listed by TCRdb under 2016. The library was produced with PCR. Sequencer: Illumina HiSeq 2500. TCR library preparation used molecular barcoding, with unique molecular identifiers applied to normalize quantification of the TCRbeta repertoire. TCRdb redid the processing of the public reads, applying fastp at Q25 and MiXCR, and retained in-frame beta chains. Each record represents a unique CDR3 protein, reported with the most common genes and DNA among its rows. This sample holds 60,000 to 85,000 distinct CDR3 sequences; roughly 18% were observed only once. Less than 60% of the sample belongs to the ten largest clones. The sample's treatment or condition, from its label and the paper: allogeneic hematopoietic cell transplantation with graft depleted of TCRalphabeta T cells and CD19 B cells.

The sequences come from PBMCs, mostly from graft donor cells, collected 360 days after TCRalphabeta/CD19-depleted stem cell transplant. These receptors came from a male patient aged 2 to 10 who had a stem cell transplant for acute lymphoblastic leukemia, so the T cells may come from the graft donor.

The gene calls are TRBV12-3 or TRBV12-4 and TRBJ2-1, with D tentatively TRBD2 (6 bases). The CDR3 contains 15 residues. The V and J ends lost 7 bases and 4 bases respectively, with 17 bases between them. The CDR3 sequence is CASTPGLAPYNEQFF. DNA for the CDR3: TGTGCCAGCACCCCTGGGCTAGCGCCATACAATGAGCAGTTCTTC.

The chain joins TRBV2 to TRBJ2-1, with D possibly matching TRBD2 (6 bases). V lost 7 bases and J lost 0, with 7 bases in between. Germline loops: CDR1 SNHLY, CDR2 FYNNEI. This CDR3 is 13 amino acids long. The CDR3 region is CASKEGSYNEQFF. The CDR3 DNA reads TGTGCCAGCAAGGAGGGCTCCTACAATGAGCAGTTCTTC.

This clonotype was counted ten times or more. J is TRBJ1-1 and V is TRBV7-9; no clear D. CDR1 and CDR2 (germline): SEHNR, FQNEAQ (reference sequence). The germline V and J ends were trimmed by 3 bases and 2 bases, with 4 bases remaining between them. The CDR3 is 12 amino acids. CDR3 loop: CASSFGNTEAFF. The CDR3 DNA is TGTGCCAGCAGCTTTGGTAACACTGAAGCTTTCTTT.